This T cell receptor (beta chain) was recorded in a study of blood T cell repertoires in COVID-19. Study summary: Specimens from acute and convalescent COVID-19 originated in the United States, Italy and Spain. PBMCs, B-cell-depleted T cells, or T cells were the source of the cDNA or gDNA that made up the material.

Per the study methods: From reference gene primer amplification, estimates of nucleated cell counts were derived. Libraries were prepared by immunoSEQ multiplex PCR; TCRdb keeps only in-frame clonotypes and omits some of them. The DNA was the basis for D and trimming; V, J and clone size are from that table. The table has about 140,000 clones, about 88% seen once; the top ten hold more than 5%. This sequence was found in a human donor in a cohort sampled during active COVID-19. Sequencing input: peripheral blood.

CDR3 sequence: CAGQGARAGEQYF. The CDR3 bases are TGTGCCGGACAGGGGGCGAGGGCTGGGGAGCAGTACTTC. The chain has TRBV6-5 and TRBJ2-7; 11 bases map to TRBD1. The CDR3 runs to 13 residues. Per germline, CDR1 MNHEY and CDR2 SVGAGI. J lost 7 bases, V lost 11 bases, and 10 bases had no gene match.